The 28 T cell receptor beta chains reported below all come from one sample, sequenced in a study of read filtering for tumor transcriptome and immune sequencing. This library used 300 to 500 ng RNA and molecular barcoded adaptors spanning alpha/delta and beta/gamma chains. TCRdb re-analysed the reads in MiXCR, keeping a single row per CDR3 protein. The sample carries 65,000 or so distinct CDR3 sequences, less than 20% recorded once. The sample comprised a population of CD138-negative cells sorted from bone marrow. The source is a donor over 35 with multiple myeloma.

This clonotype was seen ten or more times. The genes are TRBV20-1 and TRBJ1-1; D remains unclear. Trimming stripped 2 bases from V and 8 bases from J, with 21 bases between. The germline gives CDR1 DFQATT, CDR2 SNEGSKA (reference sequence). The CDR3 spans 15 residues. Written as DNA, the CDR3 is TGCAGTGCTAGACCCCGTTTCGGGGTTCGGTGGGAAGCTTTCTTT. Amino acid sequence: CSARPRFGVRWEAFF.

This clonotype was seen repeatedly, ten times or more. The rearrangement links TRBV28 to TRBJ1-1, with TRBD1 matching 8 bases. The CDR3 contains 12 residues. Germline V CDR1 and CDR2: MDHEN, SYDVKM. Trimming at V came to 3 bases and at J to 10 bases, leaving 4 bases not matched to a gene. The CDR3 region has the DNA TGTGCCAGCAGTTTGCCCGACAGGGGAGCTTTCTTT. Amino acids: CASSLPDRGAFF. Complete variable domain (other parts from reference TRBV28 and TRBJ1-1): DVKVTQSSRYLVKRTGEKVFLECVQDMDHENMFWYRQDPGLGLRLIYFSYDVKMKEKGDIPEGYSVSREKKERFSLILESASTNQTSMYLCASSLPDRGAFFGQGTRLTVV.

In regard to this clonotype: An end of the junction differs from the germline gene, which may be a read error. The rearrangement links TRBV7-2 to TRBJ2-1, with D uncertain. Looked up from germline, CDR1 is SGHTA and CDR2 is FQGNSA. This CDR3 contains 15 residues. The CDR3 spells CASSPQIGTTDERFF. CDR3 bases: TGTGCCAGCAGCCCACAGATTGGCACAACAGATGAGCGGTTCTTC.

This clonotype showed up many times. V and J are TRBV5-1 and TRBJ2-5; D unresolved. V lost 0 bases and J 6 bases, leaving 12 bases between the germline ends. From germline, CDR1 is SGHRS and CDR2 YFSETQ. The CDR3 is made up of 14 amino acids. The CDR3 DNA is TGCGCCAGCAGCTTGGATCAGGTCGGGCAGACCCAGTACTTC. It translates to CASSLDQVGQTQYF.

This clonotype has ten or more counts. The junction does not match germline at one end; this may be a read error. The CDR3 spells CASSLGVTTGANTGELFF. CDR3 in DNA: TGTGCTAGCAGCTTAGGGGTAACGACGGGGGCGAACACCGGGGAGCTGTTTTTT. The V gene is TRBV7-7, the J gene TRBJ2-2; D perhaps matches TRBD2 (6 bases). The length of the CDR3 is 18 residues. Per the germline V gene, CDR1 is SSHAT and CDR2 is FNYEAQ (reference sequence). Full variable domain (missing parts from reference TRBV7-7 and TRBJ2-2): GAGVSQSPRYKVTKRGQDVTLRCDPISSHATLYWYQQALGQGPEFLTYFNYEAQPDKSGLPSDRFSAERPEGSISTLTIQRTEQRDSAMYRCASSLGVTTGANTGELFFGEGSRLTVL.

This clonotype showed up many times. The chain joins TRBV18 to TRBJ2-7, with a possible D match to TRBD1 (6 bases). Trimming shortened V by 6 bases and J by 0 bases, and 12 bases separated the two germline ends. The CDR3 runs to 14 residues. Germline CDR1 and CDR2: KGHSH and LQKENI. The CDR3 loop reads CASSSDRSSYEQYF. In nucleotides, the CDR3 is TGTGCCAGCTCTTCCGACAGGAGCTCCTACGAGCAGTACTTC.

Points on this clonotype: A far bigger clonotype differs at one base, so this is likely a read error. The chain carries TRBV5-8 and TRBJ2-1; no clear D. CDR1 is SGHTS and CDR2 is YDEGEE in the germline V gene. This CDR3 contains 18 residues. V was clipped by 4 bases and J by 5 bases, with 25 bases between them. This CDR3 reads CASSPYLVRLGTNNEQFF. Written as DNA, the CDR3 is TGTGCCAGCAGCCCCTATCTCGTCCGGTTAGGCACTAACAATGAGCAGTTCTTC. The complete variable domain, with remaining parts taken from reference TRBV5-8 and TRBJ2-1, reads EAGVTQSPTHLIKTRGQQATLRCSPISGHTSVYWYQQALGLGLQFLLWYDEGEERNRGNFPPRFSGRQFPNYSSELNVNALELEDSALYLCASSPYLVRLGTNNEQFFGPGTRLTVL.

This clonotype appeared once. A far more abundant clone sits one base away, making this likely a read error. This chain connects TRBV10-2 to TRBJ2-1; tentative D call: TRBD1 (6 bases). The CDR3 covers 16 residues. Germline CDR1 and CDR2: WSHSY and SAAADI. The chain's CDR3 is CDISDATGTFYNEQFF. The CDR3 bases are TGTGACATCAGTGATGCCACAGGGACGTTCTACAATGAGCAGTTCTTC.

Notes on this clonotype: One junction end disagrees with the germline gene, perhaps due to a read error. This chain uses TRBV5-1 with TRBJ2-3; D is perhaps TRBD1 (7 bases). This CDR3 has 14 amino acids. Germline CDR1 reads SGHRS; CDR2 reads YFSETQ. This CDR3 is CASGLEGAADTQYF. CDR3 bases: TGCGCCAGCGGCTTGGAGGGGGCCGCAGATACGCAGTATTTT.

The V and J genes are TRBV6-6 and TRBJ2-2; TRBD2 matches at 11 bases. V lost 6 bases and J lost 1; bases outside the gene matches: 13. Germline-derived CDR1 and CDR2 are MNHNY and SVGAGI (reference sequence). The CDR3 extends over 19 amino acids. This chain's CDR3 is CASRRMGLAGGWNTGELFF. CDR3 sequence (DNA): TGTGCCAGCAGGAGAATGGGCCTAGCGGGAGGTTGGAACACCGGGGAGCTGTTTTTT.

The table lists this clonotype with many counts. The rearrangement uses TRBV7-8 and TRBJ2-2; TRBD1 matches at 8 bases. The junction had 9 bases not matched to a gene; V was cut back by 5 bases and J by 4 bases. The CDR3 has 16 amino acids. Germline CDR1 and CDR2: SGHVS and FQNEAQ. The CDR3: CASSPQGVRVTGELFF. The CDR3 DNA sequence: TGTGCCAGCAGCCCACAGGGGGTACGGGTCACCGGGGAGCTGTTTTTT.

This clonotype has just a few counts. V usage is TRBV2 and J usage is TRBJ2-5; 8 bases match TRBD2. Per germline, CDR1 SNHLY and CDR2 FYNNEI. CDR3 length: 15 residues. V was pared by 7 bases and J by 5 bases, with 12 bases of the junction left unmatched. The CDR3 protein is CASIGRDRRQETQYF. Written as DNA, the CDR3 is TGTGCCAGCATCGGGAGGGACCGCAGGCAGGAGACCCAGTACTTC.

As to this clonotype: Lacking the conserved final phenylalanine or tryptophan, this CDR3 likely reflects a read error. The genes are TRBV20-1 and TRBJ2-3, with 8 bases that match TRBD1. The trim removed 1 base at V and 4 bases at J, leaving 10 bases unmatched. This CDR3 is 16 amino acids long. Germline V gives CDR1 DFQATT, CDR2 SNEGSKA (reference sequence). The CDR3, as DNA: TGCAGTGCTAGAGGTGAAGTAGACAGGGGAGCAGATACGCAGTATCTT. Translation: CSARGEVDRGADTQYL.

This clonotype was counted ten times or more. The V call is TRBV27, the J call TRBJ1-1; possibly TRBD1 for D (6 bases). V lost 10 bases and J lost 1, with 19 bases in between. The CDR3 contains 15 residues. The germline CDR1 and CDR2 sequences are MNHEY and SMNVEV (reference sequence). For the CDR3, the DNA is TGTGCCACCAAGACCCCGGGGGGCGAGAACACTGAAGCTTTCTTT. Its translation: CATKTPGGENTEAFF.

This clonotype has a count of ten or more. The rearrangement links TRBV6-4 to TRBJ2-3; D is unclear. Germline-derived CDR1 and CDR2 are MRHNA and SNTAGT. Between the trimmed V and J ends, which lost 3 bases and 3 bases, there was a span of 7 bases. The CDR3 runs 13 residues. CDR3 loop: CASSEVRTDTQYF. CDR3 sequence (DNA): TGTGCCAGCAGTGAGGTTCGAACAGATACGCAGTATTTT.

This clonotype was recorded at least ten times. The V gene is TRBV20-1, the J gene TRBJ2-3; TRBD2 aligns across 8 bases. Germline assignment: CDR1 DFQATT and CDR2 SNEGSKA (reference sequence). This CDR3 has 15 amino acids. V shed 0 bases, J shed 3 bases, and the junction held 5 bases outside the gene matches. CDR3 bases: TGCAGTGCTAGAGATATTGGCGGGAGGACAGATACGCAGTATTTT. Residues: CSARDIGGRTDTQYF.

Many counts were recorded for this clonotype. This chain links TRBV5-1 with TRBJ1-1, with TRBD1 matching over 8 bases. Germline loops: CDR1 SGHRS, CDR2 YFSETQ. CDR3 length: 14 residues. Unmatched junction bases numbered 10, after V lost 7 bases and J lost 5 bases. The CDR3: CASSGGGSGTEAFF. The CDR3 DNA sequence: TGCGCCAGCTCAGGGGGCGGGTCGGGGACTGAAGCTTTCTTT.

This clonotype was detected ten times or more. The chain combines TRBV30 with TRBJ2-1, with TRBD2 matching over 10 bases. Germline trimming cut 7 bases from V and 4 bases from J; bases unmatched to any gene: 7. Germline CDR1 GTSNPN, CDR2 SVGIG (reference sequence). The CDR3 loop spans 14 amino acids. This chain's CDR3 is CAYQRGGPYNEQFF. Here the CDR3 DNA reads TGTGCCTATCAGCGGGGGGGGCCTTACAATGAGCAGTTCTTC.

This clonotype came up a few times. The chain recombines TRBV28 with TRBJ1-5, with 10 bases identical to TRBD1. CDR3 length equals 17 residues. The germline V gene encodes CDR1 MDHEN and CDR2 SYDVKM. V gave up 4 bases and J gave up 0 bases; unmatched junction bases: 6. CDR3 region: CASSSTGGDPSNQPQHF. DNA for the CDR3: TGTGCCAGCAGTTCGACAGGGGGCGATCCTAGCAATCAGCCCCAGCATTTT.

There are many counts of this clonotype. This rearrangement joins TRBV29-1 to TRBJ2-2; 8 nucleotides match TRBD1. Germline lookup yields CDR1 SQVTM and CDR2 ANQGSEA. This CDR3 comprises 14 residues. Germline trimming cut 6 bases from V and 4 bases from J; bases unmatched to any gene: 7. The DNA of the CDR3 is TGCAGCGTCCCGGGACAGGCGAGCACCGGGGAGCTGTTTTTT. Protein sequence: CSVPGQASTGELFF.

Ten or more counts support this clonotype. The chain combines TRBV5-1 with TRBJ1-2; 8 bases are shared with TRBD1. CDR1 SGHRS and CDR2 YFSETQ come from the germline V gene. The CDR3 has 12 amino acids. Trimming cost V 5 bases and J 8 bases; bases outside gene matches: 5. This chain's CDR3 is CASSPDRGGYTF. CDR3 DNA sequence: TGCGCCAGCAGTCCAGACAGGGGCGGCTACACCTTC.

Details on this clonotype: The germline gene is not matched at one end of the junction; a read error may be the cause. Here the CDR3 DNA reads TGCAGTGCTAGTCGGGCCTTAGCCAAAAGCATTCAGTACTTC. Protein sequence: CSASRALAKSIQYF. The rearrangement joins TRBV20-1 to TRBJ2-4; D not resolved. The length of the CDR3 is 14 residues. CDR1 is DFQATT, CDR2 SNEGSKA, per germline (reference sequence).

The CDR3 DNA follows: TGTGCCAGCAGTCCCGGGGACAGGGGGCTTTATAGCAATCAGCCCCAGCATTTT. Amino acid sequence: CASSPGDRGLYSNQPQHF. The chain employs TRBV28 and TRBJ1-5; 12 bases fit TRBD1. The CDR3 runs to 18 residues. Germline CDR1 MDHEN, CDR2 SYDVKM. V shed 5 bases, J shed 0 bases, and the junction held 8 bases outside the gene matches.

In its sample, this clonotype was seen many times. The rearrangement joins TRBV20-1 to TRBJ2-7, with 8 bases identical to TRBD1. Germline assignment: CDR1 DFQATT and CDR2 SNEGSKA (reference sequence). CDR3 length equals 12 residues. V gave up 4 bases and J gave up 7 bases; unmatched junction bases: 6. CDR3: CSATQGAGEQYF. CDR3 DNA: TGCAGTGCTACCCAGGGGGCGGGGGAGCAGTACTTC.

A remark on this clonotype: Being one base from a much bigger clone, this may be a read error. V is TRBV2 and J is TRBJ2-3; TRBD2 might be the D (6 bases). This CDR3 is built from 15 residues. The germline V gene has CDR1 SNHLY and CDR2 FYNNEI. Trimming stripped 11 bases from V and 0 bases from J, with 18 bases between. CDR3 sequence: CAGGGTYPSTDTQYF. The DNA of the CDR3 is TGTGCCGGCGGCGGGACGTACCCTAGCACAGATACGCAGTATTTT. The full variable domain, rest sourced from reference TRBV2 and TRBJ2-3, is EPEVTQTPSHQVTQMGQEVILRCVPISNHLYFYWYRQILGQKVEFLVSFYNNEISEKSEIFDDQFSVERPDGSNFTLKIRSTKLEDSAMYFCAGGGTYPSTDTQYFGPGTRLTVL.

This chain links TRBV10-3 with TRBJ1-6; D call uncertain. V lost 4 bases, J lost 15 bases, and 16 bases lay in between. CDR1 and CDR2 from the germline V gene are ENHRY and SYGVKD. The length of the CDR3 is 13 residues. CDR3 amino acids: CAISASGPQVLHF. The CDR3 coding sequence is TGTGCCATCAGTGCCTCCGGCCCCCAAGTCCTCCACTTT.

In this sample, this clonotype turned up many times. The chain recombines TRBV28 with TRBJ1-5, with TRBD1 identical over 8 bases. The germline V gene encodes CDR1 MDHEN and CDR2 SYDVKM. The length of the CDR3 is 14 residues. Trimming at V came to 6 bases and at J to 6 bases, leaving 7 bases not matched to a gene. The CDR3 sequence is CASSRQGPIQPQHF. Here the CDR3 DNA reads TGTGCCAGCAGCCGACAGGGGCCCATTCAGCCCCAGCATTTT.

This clonotype has at least ten counts. The chain couples TRBV6-2 or TRBV6-3 to TRBJ2-7, with D unresolved. V lost 4 bases, J lost 0 bases, and 10 bases lay in between. The length of the CDR3 is 14 residues. Germline lookup yields CDR1 MNHEY and CDR2 SVGEGT. The CDR3 DNA sequence: TGTGCCAGCAGTTGGGGTCTCGGCTCCTACGAGCAGTACTTC. The encoded protein is CASSWGLGSYEQYF.